Reported below is one TCR beta chain. Its matching antigen is unknown. Germline V CDR1 and CDR2: MNHEY, SVGAGI. Trimming took 5 bases from V and 4 from J; bases not matched to a gene: 11. There are 15 residues in the CDR3. This entry is derived from a study of OX40 agonist ivuxolimab in advanced cancers. Study details: An agonistic anti-OX40 (CD134) antibody, ivuxolimab, was used to treat the patients. A history of anti-PD-1, anti-PD-L1 or anti-CTLA-4 therapy was acceptable, and 30% to 45% had some.

Study-wide results and limits: In the expanded peripheral T cells, antigen specificity was never determined.

Repertoires were generated with immunoSEQ multiplex PCR, while TCRdb's copy carries only in-frame clones and drops some. The table lists fewer than 70,000 clones, approximately 89% of them singletons. Sequenced here: CD4+ or CD8+ T cells sorted from blood, sampled in a trial of the OX40 agonist ivuxolimab. The V call is TRBV6-5, the J call TRBJ2-7; 7 bases agree with TRBD1. This TCR was recovered from an adult with an advanced solid tumor such as melanoma, head and neck, liver or kidney cancer. The CDR3 nucleotides read TGTGCCAGCAGTGTGACCGGGACAGCAAGTTACGAGCAGTACTTC. Its protein product is CASSVTGTASYEQYF.